These 15 T cell receptor beta chains originate from one sample sequenced in a study of control samples from healthy donors and cancer patients. Method: immunoSEQ multiplex PCR; TCRdb's copy keeps in-frame clones and lacks some. The profile covers fewer than 20,000 clones, with 85% to 90% appearing a single time and 11% taken by the ten largest. Material for sequencing was PBMCs. These receptors were collected from a woman in her seventies with colorectal cancer.

The chain has TRBV4-2 and TRBJ2-6, with a tentative D call TRBD1 (5 bases). The length of the CDR3 is 16 residues. Trimming took 3 bases from V and 4 from J, leaving 13 bases between them. Germline assignment: CDR1 LGHNA and CDR2 YNFKEQ. The CDR3 here is CASSQPRARGANVLTF. The CDR3 nucleotides read TGTGCCAGCAGCCAGCCCAGGGCGCGCGGGGCCAACGTCCTGACTTTC.

The chain employs TRBV25-1 and TRBJ2-7; 15 nucleotides align to TRBD2. The CDR3 loop spans 14 amino acids. Per germline, CDR1 MGHDK and CDR2 SYGVNS. After removal of 6 bases from V and 7 bases from J, the junction contained 4 bases not matched to a gene. The CDR3 is CASSWGLAGGEQYF. CDR3 nucleotide sequence: TGTGCCAGCAGCTGGGGACTAGCGGGAGGAGAGCAGTACTTC.

This clone appeared once. The chain combines TRBV14 with TRBJ1-1, with D maybe TRBD1 (5 bases). Germline CDR1 is SGHDN and CDR2 is FVKESK. With 1 base removed from V and 4 bases from J, the gap between germline ends came to 10 bases. The CDR3 length is 14 residues. The CDR3 nucleotides are TGTGCCAGCAGCCAAGGACAGTGGACCACTGAAGCTTTCTTT. Translating gives CASSQGQWTTEAFF.

The rearrangement joins TRBV14 to TRBJ1-2, with D possibly matching TRBD1 (5 bases). This CDR3 spans 13 amino acids. Trimming removed 1 base from V and 2 bases from J, with 5 bases in between. Germline assignment: CDR1 SGHDN and CDR2 FVKESK. The CDR3 DNA follows: TGTGCCAGCAGCCAAGCAGGGAACTATGGCTACACCTTC. Protein sequence: CASSQAGNYGYTF.

In this sample, this clone turned up once. The chain combines TRBV27 with TRBJ2-5; TRBD2 agrees at 9 bases. J lost 5 bases, V lost 5 bases, and 18 bases had no gene match. CDR1 and CDR2 from the germline V gene are MNHEY and SMNVEV (reference sequence). The CDR3 totals 18 residues. CDR3 in amino acids: CASSRPSGMSGIVETQYF. CDR3 coding DNA: TGTGCCAGCAGTAGGCCTAGCGGGATGAGCGGGATAGTGGAGACCCAGTACTTC.

The chain recombines TRBV25-1 with TRBJ2-1; D is uncertain. The CDR3 runs 11 residues. Between the trimmed V and J ends, which lost 4 bases and 15 bases, there was a span of 13 bases. CDR1 and CDR2 from the germline V gene are MGHDK and SYGVNS. CDR3: CASSVGLLPFF. The CDR3 DNA sequence: TGTGCCAGCAGTGTTGGTCTTCTACCGTTCTTC.

This clone was recorded only once. The chain uses TRBV7-2 and TRBJ2-7; no definite D call. CDR1 is SGHTA and CDR2 is FQGNSA in the germline V gene. The CDR3 has 16 residues. The germline V and J ends were trimmed by 2 bases and 9 bases, with 23 bases remaining between them. CDR3 bases: TGTGCCAGCAGCTTATCCCGCAGCCTCGTTTTAAACTTGCAGTACTTC. This translates into CASSLSRSLVLNLQYF.

This chain connects TRBV24-1 to TRBJ2-3; 9 positions match TRBD2. The CDR3 sequence is 16 residues long. CDR1 and CDR2 (germline): KGHDR, SFDVKD. J gave up 1 base and V 4 bases, and 5 bases lay outside the gene matches. The CDR3 sequence: CATSDPKREGTDTQYF. CDR3 DNA sequence: TGTGCCACCAGTGACCCTAAGCGGGAGGGCACAGATACGCAGTATTTT.

V is TRBV6-1 and J is TRBJ2-7; 7 bases are shared with TRBD1. CDR3 length: 13 amino acids. The trim removed 3 bases at V and 5 bases at J, leaving 4 bases unmatched. CDR1 is MNHNS, CDR2 SASEGT, per germline. CDR3 nucleotide sequence: TGTGCCAGCAGTGAGACAGGGCGGGACGAGCAGTACTTC. As protein: CASSETGRDEQYF.

The V call is TRBV5-4, the J call TRBJ2-7, with D perhaps matching TRBD2 (5 bases). The germline CDR1 and CDR2 sequences are SGHNT and YYREEE (reference sequence). The V and J ends lost 7 bases and 7 bases respectively, with 21 bases between them. This CDR3 has 14 amino acids. The CDR3 here is CASSPGNGIGEQYF. DNA of the CDR3: TGTGCCAGCTCTCCGGGGAACGGGATTGGGGAGCAGTACTTC.

The J gene is TRBJ1-3, the V gene TRBV18; 8 bases are shared with TRBD1. Per the germline V gene, CDR1 is KGHSH and CDR2 is LQKENI. This CDR3 is built from 16 residues. V lost 3 bases, J lost 4 bases, and 8 bases stayed unmatched. CDR3 sequence: CASSPTATGGGNTIYF. The CDR3 coding sequence is TGTGCCAGCTCACCTACCGCAACAGGGGGAGGAAACACCATATATTTT. Variable domain in full (rest from reference TRBV18 and TRBJ1-3): NAGVMQNPRHLVRRRGQEARLRCSPMKGHSHVYWYRQLPEEGLKFMVYLQKENIIDESGMPKERFSAEFPKEGPSILRIQQVVRGDSAAYFCASSPTATGGGNTIYFGEGSWLTVV.

This clone has more than one count but fewer than ten. The V gene is TRBV29-1, the J gene TRBJ2-7; D not resolved. Trimming took off 1 base at V and 7 bases at J, with 14 bases between the two ends. The CDR3 consists of 13 residues. Germline V gives CDR1 SQVTM, CDR2 ANQGSEA. CDR3 sequence reads: CSVEGSLKTEQYF. The CDR3 bases are TGCAGCGTTGAAGGGTCTCTGAAGACAGAGCAGTACTTC.

V usage is TRBV5-1 and J usage is TRBJ1-6; D is unclear. V lost 4 bases and J 0 bases, leaving 11 bases between the germline ends. Germline V gene lookup returns CDR1 SGHRS and CDR2 YFSETQ. The CDR3 has 16 amino acids. CDR3: CASSDLGGSYNSPLHF. The CDR3 DNA sequence: TGCGCCAGCAGCGATCTAGGTGGCTCCTATAATTCACCCCTCCACTTT.

This sequence joins TRBV7-2 and TRBJ1-1; D unclear. The ends were cut back, 3 bases at V and 3 bases at J, with 5 bases in the middle. The germline V gene encodes CDR1 SGHTA and CDR2 FQGNSA. This CDR3 spans 12 amino acids. CDR3 nucleotides: TGTGCCAGCAGCTTTAGTGACACTGAAGCTTTCTTT. It is translated as CASSFSDTEAFF. The full variable domain, in which reference TRBV7-2 and TRBJ1-1 provide the parts outside the CDR3, is GAGVSQSPSNKVTEKGKDVELRCDPISGHTALYWYRQSLGQGLEFLIYFQGNSAPDKSGLPSDRFSAERTGGSVSTLTIQRTQQEDSAVYLCASSFSDTEAFFGQGTRLTVV.

This chain connects TRBV2 to TRBJ2-5; no definite D call. Per germline, CDR1 SNHLY and CDR2 FYNNEI. V lost 5 bases and J 5 bases, leaving 6 bases between the germline ends. The CDR3 loop spans 11 amino acids. The CDR3 nucleotides read TGTGCCAGCAGTCCCAGTGAGACCCAGTACTTC. Translation gives CASSPSETQYF.